This T cell receptor beta chain was obtained from a study of technical replicates of blood from a few donors. CDR3 length equals 14 residues. Germline V gives CDR1 MGHRA, CDR2 YSYEKL. V was clipped by 5 bases and J by 2 bases, with 12 bases between them. The table came from immunoSEQ multiplex PCR; TCRdb's copy has only in-frame clones and leaves some out. The repertoire includes more than 75,000 clones, 80% to 95% of them detected once, and under 0.3% sits in the top ten. The chain carries TRBV4-1 and TRBJ2-5; a possible D gene is TRBD2 (5 bases). The receptor comes from a human donor in good health. The sequencing sample was made of T cells isolated from PBMCs. The CDR3 DNA sequence: TGCGCCAGCAGCTTTGGACTGTTACAAGAGACCCAGTACTTC. The encoded protein is CASSFGLLQETQYF.